This T cell receptor (beta chain) was recovered during a study of blood T cells in healthy people across ages (dated by TCRdb to the mid-2010s). For the wider study: Template switching captured roughly one uniquely barcoded TCR beta cDNA molecule per two T cells in model experiments. For two donors (one aged 18 to 30 and one aged 80 or older), the study analyzed two additional independent replicas of 1 million unique cDNA reads from the same blood draw. The donors were split into four age groups: young (average around 15 years), middle-aged (about 40), aged (roughly 60) and long-lived (roughly 86). Age-related changes in TCR beta repertoire diversity were measured in the study by deep sequencing normalized with unique cDNA molecular identifiers. To avoid experimental bias, donors of different ages were distributed randomly across sequencing lanes.

Donors were about 36 systemically healthy Caucasian individuals from Russia aged roughly 6 to 100 years. About 9.1 milliliters of peripheral blood were collected from each donor into EDTA-treated Vacutainer tubes. Ficoll-Paque density-gradient centrifugation was used to isolate PBMCs, with at least 7 million obtained per sample. Trizol reagent was used to extract total RNA from PBMCs, with at least 5 micrograms per sample. For every donor, an aliquot of PBMCs went through flow cytometry to measure the percentages of naive CD45RAhigh/CD27high T cells. Library preparation employed 5' RACE. Instrument used: Illumina HiSeq 2500. A second about 7 to 11 cycle PCR used a sample-barcoded 5' primer and a J-beta primer mix. A unique molecular identifier was introduced onto each TCR beta cDNA molecule by a template-switch 5' adaptor carrying 12 random nucleotides. Each sample yielded at least 2.5 million CDR3-containing paired-end reads. First-strand cDNA synthesis was performed from all RNA using the Mint cDNA synthesis kit, with priming by a TRBC-specific oligonucleotide. All cDNA was treated with uracil-DNA glycosylase and then went through a first 18-cycle PCR with the universal primers M1SS and BC2_uni_R. Regarding the original processing steps: Each sample was normalized by randomly selecting 1 million high-quality reads, each carrying a distinct molecular identifier. Reads sharing molecular identifiers were discarded rather than binned into consensus sequences. MiTCR, with a Q25 quality threshold and the strictest error-elimination algorithm, was used for CDR3 identification, clonotype clustering and error correction. A nonparametric unseen species model with Euler transformation was used to estimate a lower bound on total TCR beta diversity. TCRdb reworked the public reads: Q25 trimming with fastp, MiXCR clone assembly, productive beta chains retained. Identical CDR3 proteins give one entry, which carries the most common genes and DNA. The authors' filters were not applied to this entry. The sample table contains some 1.4 million distinct CDR3 sequences; only one count was recorded for around two fifths of them. Of the sample, roughly 8.2% falls within the top ten clones.

The CDR3 contains 15 residues, cysteine and phenylalanine counted. The read is trimmed to its CDR3 DNA, 45 bases read in frame from base 1. For CDR1 and CDR2, the germline V gene lists KGHDR and SFDVKD. Trimmed from V: 11 bases; trimmed from J: 1 base; junction bases lacking a gene match: 8. General conclusions and limits of the study: Estimates of total diversity based on one million sequenced T cells were regarded as lower bounds and as underestimates. Compared with the aged group, the long-lived group had more naive CD4+ T cells, fewer expanded clones and increased TCR diversity, suggesting age selection. Because donor CMV infection status was unknown, age-related changes in expanded clonotypes were potentially confounded. The percentage of naive T cells measured by flow cytometry correlated strongly with observed TCR beta diversity. Because profiling used bulk unsorted PBMCs, naive and antigen-experienced compartments could not be compared conclusively. As age increased, observed TCR beta diversity per million T cells dropped in a roughly linear way, and a significant reduction was already evident by age 40.

On this clonotype: Its specific antigen is unknown. Base-call qualities are not available, and no considerably larger clone is one nucleotide away.

The sample comprised blood. This sequence was found in a woman between 18 and 29 years old in good health. The chain is made from TRBV24-1 and TRBJ2-7, and 12 bases in between align with TRBD2. The nucleotide sequence is TGTGCCAGCAATGCCGGGACTAGCGGGTCCTACGAGCAGTACTTC. Its protein reads: CASNAGTSGSYEQYF.